The 21 T cell receptor beta chains below all came from one sample that was sequenced in a study of identifying expanded T cells in peripheral blood. Profiled with immunoSEQ multiplex PCR; TCRdb holds only in-frame clones, not every one. The sample gives approximately 80,000 clones, approximately 85% of which show up once; about 18% is in the top ten. The sequencing input was blood. These receptors were obtained from a person aged 18 to 70 in good health.

V is TRBV10-3 and J is TRBJ2-3, with 8 bases fitting TRBD2. This CDR3 contains 16 residues. Germline V gene sequence: CDR1 ENHRY, CDR2 SYGVKD. The trim removed 8 bases at V and 0 bases at J, leaving 10 bases unmatched. CDR3 in amino acids: CAIGFTSGSSTDTQYF. Here the CDR3 DNA reads TGTGCCATCGGGTTTACTAGCGGATCAAGCACAGATACGCAGTATTTT.

The chain joins TRBV19 to TRBJ1-3; no firm D call. Trimming stripped 4 bases from V and 1 base from J, with 11 bases between. Germline CDR1 LNHDA, CDR2 SQIVND (reference sequence). This CDR3 has 15 residues. The CDR3 region is CASSRSEVSGNTIYF. The CDR3 nucleotides read TGTGCCAGTAGTAGATCCGAAGTTTCTGGAAACACCATATATTTT.

The chain recombines TRBV7-8 with TRBJ2-3, with D perhaps assigned TRBD1 or TRBD2 (6 bases each). The V and J ends lost 5 bases and 1 base respectively, with 25 bases between them. Germline values: CDR1 SGHVS, CDR2 FQNEAQ. This CDR3 is 19 amino acids long. The DNA of the CDR3 is TGTGCCAGCAGCAAATTAGGGGGTTCGGGAGACAGCCGCACAGATACGCAGTATTTT. As protein: CASSKLGGSGDSRTDTQYF.

J is TRBJ2-7 and V is TRBV6-5; the D gene is possibly TRBD1 (5 bases). CDR1 MNHEY and CDR2 SVGAGI come from the germline V gene. The V end was cut by 0 bases, the J end by 6 bases, with 12 bases between. CDR3 length equals 14 residues. CDR3 residues: CASSYSSGYGEQYF. The CDR3 bases are TGTGCCAGCAGTTACTCCTCAGGGTACGGCGAGCAGTACTTC.

The CDR3 sequence: CASSLARQNTEAFF. For the CDR3, the DNA is TGTGCCAGCAGCTTAGCCAGACAGAACACTGAAGCTTTCTTT. The J gene is TRBJ1-1, the V gene TRBV5-4, with D unclear. With 2 bases removed from V and 1 base from J, the gap between germline ends came to 9 bases. CDR3 length equals 14 residues. Germline CDR1 SGHNT, CDR2 YYREEE (reference sequence). The complete variable domain, with remaining parts taken from reference TRBV5-4 and TRBJ1-1, reads ETGVTQSPTHLIKTRGQQVTLRCSSQSGHNTVSWYQQALGQGPQFIFQYYREEENGRGNFPPRFSGLQFPNYSSELNVNALELDDSALYLCASSLARQNTEAFFGQGTRLTVV.

The chain has TRBV5-4 and TRBJ2-5, with TRBD2 matching 11 bases. The V gene end was trimmed by 4 bases and the J gene end by 3 bases; junction bases not matched to a gene: 5. Germline CDR1 reads SGHNT; CDR2 reads YYREEE (reference sequence). This CDR3 spans 15 amino acids. CDR3 region: CASSVLAGEEETQYF. The CDR3 coding sequence is TGTGCCAGCAGCGTACTAGCGGGAGAGGAAGAGACCCAGTACTTC.

This clone was detected once. The rearrangement joins TRBV28 to TRBJ1-1; possible D gene TRBD1, 6 bases. From germline, CDR1 is MDHEN and CDR2 SYDVKM. The germline V and J ends were trimmed by 6 bases and 4 bases, with 15 bases remaining between them. This CDR3 contains 14 residues. CDR3 DNA sequence: TGTGCCAGCAGCTTTCACAGGGAGGTCACTGAAGCTTTCTTT. Its translation is CASSFHREVTEAFF.

This chain links TRBV5-1 with TRBJ2-2, with D maybe TRBD2 (6 bases). The CDR3 has 15 residues. Between the trimmed V and J ends, which lost 1 base and 6 bases, there was a span of 13 bases. Germline V lookup: CDR1 SGHRS, CDR2 YFSETQ. The CDR3 region has the DNA TGCGCCAGCAGCTTGACCGGGACTCCTCCCGGGGAGCTGTTTTTT. Its translation: CASSLTGTPPGELFF.

This chain connects TRBV30 to TRBJ1-4, with D unclear. The CDR3 runs 14 residues. CDR1 and CDR2 (germline): GTSNPN, SVGIG (reference sequence). V gave up 2 bases and J gave up 0 bases, with 7 bases separating them. In DNA form, the CDR3 reads TGTGCCTGGAGTATAGGTTCAACTAATGAAAAACTGTTTTTT. Its translation: CAWSIGSTNEKLFF.

This clone was seen only once. This chain joins TRBV7-6 and TRBJ2-7; D is tentatively TRBD1 or TRBD2 (6 bases each). This CDR3 is built from 14 residues. Trimming cost V 1 base and J 4 bases, with 11 bases left between them. Germline V lookup: CDR1 SGHVS, CDR2 FNYEAQ. This chain's CDR3 is CASSLVGGRYEQYF. The CDR3 nucleotides read TGTGCCAGCAGCTTAGTGGGGGGCAGGTACGAGCAGTACTTC. Complete variable domain (other parts from reference TRBV7-6 and TRBJ2-7): GAGVSQSPRYKVTKRGQDVALRCDPISGHVSLYWYRQALGQGPEFLTYFNYEAQQDKSGLPNDRFSAERPEGSISTLTIQRTEQRDSAMYRCASSLVGGRYEQYFGPGTRLTVT.

This clone came up once. The CDR3 protein is CASSEAGTSFHEQFF. CDR3 nucleotides: TGTGCCAGCAGTGAAGCAGGGACTAGCTTTCATGAGCAGTTCTTC. The V call is TRBV2, the J call TRBJ2-1, with TRBD2 matching over 9 bases. V trimming: 0 bases; J trimming: 8 bases; junction bases outside the gene matches: 5. The germline CDR1 and CDR2 sequences are SNHLY and FYNNEI. This CDR3 is 15 amino acids long.

The chain has TRBV6-1 and TRBJ2-3, with D uncertain. V dropped 7 bases and J dropped 1 base, with 12 bases sitting between them. Germline V gene data show CDR1 as MNHNS and CDR2 as SASEGT. This CDR3 has 14 amino acids. DNA for the CDR3: TGTGCCAGCAAGGGCTCTACGGGCACAGATACGCAGTATTTT. Amino acids: CASKGSTGTDTQYF.

The chain uses TRBV5-1 and TRBJ1-1; weak D call: TRBD1 (6 bases). Germline V gene data show CDR1 as SGHRS and CDR2 as YFSETQ. The ends were cut back, 0 bases at V and 0 bases at J, with 9 bases in the middle. The CDR3 length is 15 residues. Here the CDR3 reads CASSLDGGMNTEAFF. In DNA, the CDR3 is TGCGCCAGCAGCTTGGACGGGGGCATGAACACTGAAGCTTTCTTT.

The V call is TRBV18, the J call TRBJ2-7, with 11 bases lining up with TRBD2. Germline CDR1 reads KGHSH; CDR2 reads LQKENI. J lost 0 bases, V lost 3 bases, and 22 bases had no gene match. CDR3 length: 22 amino acids. CDR3 DNA: TGTGCCAGCTCACCCACCTTCCCACTAGCGGGAGCGAGTGGGAGTACCTCCTACGAGCAGTACTTC. It codes for CASSPTFPLAGASGSTSYEQYF.

J is TRBJ1-2 and V is TRBV27; no firm D call. Trimming removed 3 bases from V and 5 bases from J, with 25 bases in between. CDR3 length equals 18 residues. CDR1 and CDR2 from the germline V gene are MNHEY and SMNVEV (reference sequence). The chain's CDR3 is CASSLTPRTEYSGYGYTF. The CDR3 DNA sequence: TGTGCCAGCAGTTTGACTCCACGGACGGAGTACTCTGGGTATGGCTACACCTTC.

A few counts support this clone. The chain combines TRBV6-5 with TRBJ1-2; maybe TRBD1 (5 bases). This CDR3 region has 14 residues. Germline V gene data show CDR1 as MNHEY and CDR2 as SVGAGI. The ends were cut back, 0 bases at V and 2 bases at J, with 7 bases in the middle. CDR3: CASSYSGTNYGYTF. CDR3 coding DNA: TGTGCCAGCAGTTACTCGGGGACCAACTATGGCTACACCTTC.

The CDR3 loop is CASSGRQGPNYGYTF. In nucleotides, the CDR3 is TGTGCCAGCAGTGGCCGGCAGGGGCCTAACTATGGCTACACCTTC. The gene calls are TRBV2 and TRBJ1-2; maybe TRBD1 (6 bases). The CDR3 length is 15 residues. Germline CDR1 and CDR2: SNHLY and FYNNEI. V lost 4 bases, J lost 0 bases, and 12 bases lay in between.

V and J are TRBV15 and TRBJ2-3; 7 bases match TRBD1. This CDR3 is built from 15 residues. V trimming: 5 bases; J trimming: 1 base; junction bases outside the gene matches: 6. Germline CDR1 reads LNHNV; CDR2 reads YYDKDF (reference sequence). CDR3 sequence: CATSPRQGGTDTQYF. CDR3 in DNA: TGTGCCACCAGCCCCCGACAGGGAGGCACAGATACGCAGTATTTT.

The chain has TRBV28 and TRBJ2-5; D is unresolved. The CDR3 contains 15 residues. V lost 5 bases and J 5 bases, leaving 18 bases between the germline ends. From germline, CDR1 is MDHEN and CDR2 SYDVKM. This chain's CDR3 is CASSPGPWKKETQYF. The CDR3, as DNA: TGTGCCAGCAGTCCCGGCCCGTGGAAGAAGGAGACCCAGTACTTC.

CDR3 coding DNA: TGTGCCAGCAGCCAGGATTTACTAGGGAGCTCCTACAATGAGCAGTTCTTC. Amino acid sequence: CASSQDLLGSSYNEQFF. This chain uses TRBV4-2 with TRBJ2-1; a weak D match, TRBD2 (5 bases). CDR1 and CDR2 (germline): LGHNA, YNFKEQ. Trimming removed 3 bases from V and 0 bases from J, with 15 bases in between. The CDR3 length is 17 residues.

This sequence joins TRBV29-1 and TRBJ2-5, with a tentative D call TRBD2 (6 bases). In germline, CDR1 is SQVTM, CDR2 ANQGSEA. Trimming took 6 bases from V and 5 from J, leaving 13 bases between them. The CDR3 spans 12 residues. CDR3 coding DNA: TGCAGCGTGGAGGGCGGGGTGGAGACCCAGTACTTC. Translating gives CSVEGGVETQYF.